The 7 T cell receptor beta chains reported below all come from one sample, sequenced in a study of cytomegalovirus exposure and HLA in healthy donors. PCR involved 60 Vbeta and 13 Jbeta primers. Clones were read by immunoSEQ multiplex PCR, and TCRdb kept only the in-frame ones, dropping some. The sample includes approximately 100,000 clones, 60% to 80% of them seen just once. What was sequenced was PBMCs. Receptor source: a woman in her forties in good health and CMV-seronegative.

The gene calls are TRBV5-1 and TRBJ2-2; perhaps TRBD1 as D (6 bases). The CDR3 runs 16 residues. V lost 5 bases and J lost 0, with 14 bases in between. Germline lookup yields CDR1 SGHRS and CDR2 YFSETQ. The CDR3 reads CASRKDRLSNTGELFF. The CDR3 nucleotides read TGCGCCAGCAGGAAAGACAGGCTATCGAACACCGGGGAGCTGTTTTTT.

The chain couples TRBV4-2 to TRBJ2-1, with TRBD2 identical over 9 bases. Germline CDR1 reads LGHNA; CDR2 reads YNFKEQ. CDR3 length: 18 residues. Germline trimming cut 0 bases from V and 4 bases from J; bases unmatched to any gene: 10. The CDR3 here is CASSQDPSASGAYNEQFF. The CDR3 DNA reads TGTGCCAGCAGCCAAGATCCGTCCGCTAGCGGGGCTTACAATGAGCAGTTCTTC.

V and J are TRBV7-6 and TRBJ2-1; TRBD2 agrees at 12 bases. Trimming cost V 5 bases and J 9 bases; bases outside gene matches: 8. CDR1 is SGHVS, CDR2 FNYEAQ, per germline. The CDR3 loop spans 15 amino acids. The chain's CDR3 is CASSTLAGGLSEQFF. CDR3 nucleotide sequence: TGTGCCAGCAGCACCCTAGCGGGGGGGCTTAGTGAGCAGTTCTTC.

The V call is TRBV5-1, the J call TRBJ1-1; TRBD1 matches 8 bases. Unmatched junction bases numbered 5, after V lost 2 bases and J lost 2 bases. The CDR3 has 15 residues. Germline assignment: CDR1 SGHRS and CDR2 YFSETQ. The CDR3 DNA reads TGCGCCAGCAGCTTCCGCCAGGGGGCTAACACTGAAGCTTTCTTT. Translation gives CASSFRQGANTEAFF.

This clone was picked up one time. The chain employs TRBV21-1 and TRBJ1-1. TRBV21-1 is a documented pseudogene. This CDR3 has 13 amino acids. CDR3 in DNA: TGTGCCAGCAGCGAAGTGGAGGGCACTGAAGCTTTCTTT. Translated: CASSEVEGTEAFF.

This clone was picked up one time. The CDR3 loop reads CAWANRGGNQPQHF. For the CDR3, the DNA is TGTGCCTGGGCAAACAGGGGTGGCAATCAGCCCCAGCATTTT. The rearrangement joins TRBV30 to TRBJ1-5, with 7 positions matching TRBD1. CDR1 is GTSNPN, CDR2 SVGIG, per germline (reference sequence). The CDR3 extends over 14 amino acids. Trimming cost V 5 bases and J 2 bases; bases outside gene matches: 6.

The chain carries TRBV4-2 and TRBJ1-2, with D uncertain. Trimming pared 2 bases from V and 2 bases from J, leaving 12 bases between. The length of the CDR3 is 15 residues. The germline V gene has CDR1 LGHNA and CDR2 YNFKEQ. Written as DNA, the CDR3 is TGTGCCAGCAGCCAATTGGGAGCCCTAAACTATGGCTACACCTTC. Its protein is CASSQLGALNYGYTF.